The 29 T cell receptor beta chains below were found in one sample sequenced in a study of cytomegalovirus exposure and HLA in healthy donors. Generated by immunoSEQ multiplex PCR, the TCRdb table keeps only in-frame clones and is missing some. The table has about 150,000 clones, around 90% seen once; the top ten hold 3.3%. Material: PBMCs. These receptors were obtained from a woman between 18 and 30 years old in good health and CMV-seropositive.

This rearrangement joins TRBV5-6 to TRBJ2-7, with 11 bases that match TRBD1. Losses at the gene ends were 3 bases for V and 6 bases for J; bases not matched to a gene: 2. The CDR3 covers 13 residues. Germline V lookup: CDR1 SGHDT, CDR2 YYEEEE. CDR3 DNA: TGTGCCAGCAGCTCGGGACAGGGGGTCGAGCAGTACTTC. Protein product: CASSSGQGVEQYF. The full variable domain, its missing parts supplied by reference TRBV5-6 and TRBJ2-7, is DAGVTQSPTHLIKTRGQQVTLRCSPKSGHDTVSWYQQALGQGPQFIFQYYEEEERQRGNFPDRFSGHQFPNYSSELNVNALLLGDSALYLCASSSGQGVEQYFGPGTRLTVT.

The chain employs TRBV6-5 and TRBJ1-2; TRBD1 matches 9 bases. V dropped 6 bases and J dropped 3; count of bases not matched to a gene: 5. This CDR3 has 14 amino acids. From germline, CDR1 is MNHEY and CDR2 SVGAGI. CDR3 region: CASRGTGYDYGYTF. The CDR3 region has the DNA TGTGCCAGCAGGGGGACAGGGTATGACTATGGCTACACCTTC.

This clone has more than one count but fewer than ten. This chain connects TRBV5-1 to TRBJ1-2, with D unclear. The CDR3 loop spans 12 amino acids. Trimming left V 2 bases short and J 8 bases short, with 10 bases between. Germline V lookup: CDR1 SGHRS, CDR2 YFSETQ. CDR3 sequence (DNA): TGCGCCAGCAGCTTATTGACGGAGGGCTACACCTTC. Amino acids: CASSLLTEGYTF.

The chain carries TRBV2 and TRBJ1-1, with TRBD1 identical over 9 bases. Germline V CDR1 and CDR2: SNHLY, FYNNEI. V was pared by 2 bases and J by 1 base, with 2 bases of the junction left unmatched. The CDR3 spans 15 residues. The CDR3 DNA reads as TGTGCCAGCAGTGAATGGGACAGGGCGAACACTGAAGCTTTCTTT. Its translation is CASSEWDRANTEAFF.

Comments on this clone: At one end the junction does not follow the germline gene, possibly because of a read error. V and J are TRBV4-2 and TRBJ1-2; D perhaps matches TRBD1 (5 bases). From germline, CDR1 is LGHNA and CDR2 YNFKEQ. CDR3 length equals 11 residues. DNA for the CDR3: TGTGCGAGCAGGGCCAACTATGGCTACACCTTC. Its translation is CASRANYGYTF.

This chain connects TRBV7-2 to TRBJ2-3, with a tentative D call TRBD2 (5 bases). There are 15 residues in the CDR3. Trimming took 1 base from V and 2 from J, leaving 10 bases between them. The germline CDR1 and CDR2 sequences are SGHTA and FQGNSA. CDR3 sequence reads: CASSLGGPTTDTQYF. The CDR3 DNA reads as TGTGCCAGCAGCTTAGGCGGGCCTACCACAGATACGCAGTATTTT.

The V gene is TRBV27, the J gene TRBJ2-5, with 11 bases matching TRBD2. CDR1 is MNHEY, CDR2 SMNVEV, per germline (reference sequence). This CDR3 has 18 amino acids. V dropped 0 bases and J dropped 2; count of bases not matched to a gene: 8. The CDR3 DNA reads as TGTGCCAGCAGTTTATCGAGAACCGGGACTAGCGGACAAGAGACCCAGTACTTC. This codes for CASSLSRTGTSGQETQYF.

V is TRBV5-1 and J is TRBJ2-1; TRBD1 aligns across 7 bases. Trimming cost V 8 bases and J 7 bases; bases outside gene matches: 21. Germline CDR1 is SGHRS and CDR2 is YFSETQ. The CDR3 spans 17 residues. CDR3 protein: CASEPVGLRGLENEQFF. The DNA of the CDR3 is TGCGCCAGTGAGCCCGTGGGCCTCAGGGGGTTGGAGAATGAGCAGTTCTTC.

The V gene is TRBV30, the J gene TRBJ1-2, with 10 positions matching TRBD1. Trimming at V came to 5 bases and at J to 8 bases, leaving 2 bases not matched to a gene. This CDR3 spans 11 amino acids. Germline V gene sequence: CDR1 GTSNPN, CDR2 SVGIG (reference sequence). CDR3 coding DNA: TGTGCCTGGGACAGGGGGCCCGGCTACACCTTC. Translated, it gives CAWDRGPGYTF.

This chain uses TRBV28 with TRBJ2-7, with 11 bases aligning to TRBD2. Germline V lookup: CDR1 MDHEN, CDR2 SYDVKM. The trim removed 6 bases at V and 7 bases at J, leaving 11 bases unmatched. CDR3 length: 15 amino acids. CDR3 DNA: TGTGCCAGCAGCCGACGACTAGCGGGATTTCCGGAGCAGTACTTC. Protein sequence: CASSRRLAGFPEQYF.

This clone has only one observation. The chain is built from TRBV9 and TRBJ2-1; 8 bases fit TRBD2. The V and J ends lost 4 bases and 1 base, in that order; junction bases with no gene match: 4. Germline CDR1 is SGDLS and CDR2 is YYNGEE. CDR3 length: 15 amino acids. CDR3 sequence: CASSLSGGSYNEQFF. The CDR3 DNA reads as TGTGCCAGCAGCCTAAGCGGGGGTTCCTACAATGAGCAGTTCTTC.

The gene calls are TRBV28 and TRBJ1-5, with a weak D call TRBD1 (6 bases). V lost 6 bases and J 6 bases, leaving 15 bases between the germline ends. CDR3 length: 14 residues. Germline CDR1 and CDR2: MDHEN and SYDVKM. This CDR3 is CASSGTHRSQPQHF. In nucleotides, the CDR3 is TGTGCCAGCAGCGGGACACACCGCAGTCAGCCCCAGCATTTT.

J is TRBJ2-1 and V is TRBV6-1; possible D gene TRBD2, 6 bases. Germline assignment: CDR1 MNHNS and CDR2 SASEGT. The CDR3 is 15 amino acids. Trimming cost V 0 bases and J 6 bases, with 12 bases left between them. In DNA, the CDR3 is TGTGCCAGCAGTGAAGCCCTGACTAGTTTCAATGAGCAGTTCTTC. It specifies CASSEALTSFNEQFF.

V and J are TRBV6-1 and TRBJ2-2; no clear D gene. The CDR3 extends over 14 amino acids. In germline, CDR1 is MNHNS, CDR2 SASEGT. The germline V and J ends were trimmed by 1 base and 4 bases, with 7 bases remaining between them. The CDR3 DNA is TGTGCCAGCAGTGAAGGCAGTTCCACCGGGGAGCTGTTTTTT. Residues: CASSEGSSTGELFF.

V and J are TRBV27 and TRBJ2-3, with 7 bases matching TRBD2. V was pared by 5 bases and J by 4 bases, with 9 bases of the junction left unmatched. The CDR3 has 15 residues. Germline V gene sequence: CDR1 MNHEY, CDR2 SMNVEV (reference sequence). The CDR3 protein is CASSTRTRIPDTQYF. Written as DNA, the CDR3 is TGTGCCAGCAGTACCCGGACTAGAATCCCAGATACGCAGTATTTT.

V is TRBV28 and J is TRBJ1-2; D is possibly TRBD1 (6 bases). V dropped 5 bases and J dropped 4 bases, with 14 bases sitting between them. From germline, CDR1 is MDHEN and CDR2 SYDVKM. This CDR3 spans 14 amino acids. This chain's CDR3 is CASSKTGPSYGYTF. DNA for the CDR3: TGTGCCAGCAGTAAGACAGGCCCCTCCTATGGCTACACCTTC.

The chain couples TRBV1 to TRBJ2-7; the table's D gene call, TRBD2, was not cross checked with the DNA. TRBV1 is a pseudogene locus. The CDR3 contains 16 residues. This chain's CDR3 is CTSSQDAGLVLCEQYF. The DNA for the CDR3 is TGCACCAGCAGCCAAGATGCCGGACTAGTTCTATGCGAGCAGTACTTC.

This clone was observed a single time. This sequence joins TRBV25-1 and TRBJ1-2; D gene unclear. Per germline, CDR1 MGHDK and CDR2 SYGVNS. The CDR3 totals 14 residues. Trimming took 1 base from V and 4 from J, leaving 10 bases between them. Here the CDR3 reads CASSESGLGYGYTF. CDR3 nucleotide sequence: TGTGCCAGCAGTGAATCGGGGTTGGGCTATGGCTACACCTTC.

The chain is built from TRBV7-2 and TRBJ2-3; 12 nucleotides line up with TRBD2. The CDR3 is 17 residues long. CDR1 is SGHTA, CDR2 FQGNSA, per germline. V was pared by 5 bases and J by 3 bases, with 9 bases of the junction left unmatched. The CDR3 DNA follows: TGTGCCAGCAGCCACGACCGGACTAGCGGGATTACAGATACGCAGTATTTT. Its translation: CASSHDRTSGITDTQYF.

The gene calls are TRBV6-5 and TRBJ2-7; the D gene is possibly TRBD1 (7 bases). The germline V and J ends were trimmed by 7 bases and 2 bases, with 15 bases remaining between them. Looked up from germline, CDR1 is MNHEY and CDR2 is SVGAGI. The length of the CDR3 is 14 residues. CDR3 protein: CASTRRGPPYEQYF. CDR3 bases: TGTGCCAGCACCAGGAGGGGGCCTCCCTACGAGCAGTACTTC.

This clone was counted once. The chain employs TRBV6-5 and TRBJ2-4; possibly TRBD1 for D (5 bases). V lost 8 bases, J lost 7 bases, and 15 bases lay in between. CDR1 is MNHEY, CDR2 SVGAGI, per germline. The CDR3 runs 13 residues. The CDR3 nucleotides are TGTGCCAGCCTAGAGACAGTCTCGAACATTCAGTACTTC. Protein product: CASLETVSNIQYF.

This clone occurred a few times. The chain is built from TRBV10-1 and TRBJ1-1; 9 bases align to TRBD1. V dropped 5 bases and J dropped 5; count of bases not matched to a gene: 6. CDR1 WNHNN and CDR2 SYGVQD come from the germline V gene (reference sequence). This CDR3 is built from 14 residues. CDR3 in amino acids: CASSHGTGKTEAFF. Here the CDR3 DNA reads TGCGCCAGCAGTCATGGGACAGGGAAAACTGAAGCTTTCTTT.

This clone was seen only once. The gene calls are TRBV5-8 and TRBJ2-2, with 8 positions matching TRBD1. The V and J ends lost 0 bases and 9 bases, in that order; junction bases with no gene match: 7. The CDR3 covers 15 residues. CDR1 and CDR2 (germline): SGHTS, YDEGEE. As DNA, the CDR3 is TGTGCCAGCAGCTTGGCCCCAGGGGGCGCCTGGGAGCTGTTTTTT. This sequence encodes CASSLAPGGAWELFF.

This clone was detected only a few times. CDR3 in DNA: TGTGCCAGCAGTTACGGGAGCTCCTACAATGAGCAGTTCTTC. Amino acids: CASSYGSSYNEQFF. This chain connects TRBV6-5 to TRBJ2-1; the D gene is possibly TRBD2 (5 bases). The germline CDR1 and CDR2 sequences are MNHEY and SVGAGI. The CDR3 is 14 residues long. V lost 2 bases and J 0 bases, leaving 5 bases between the germline ends.

The chain's CDR3 is CASSLLSGRGAGELFF. CDR3 in DNA: TGTGCCAGCAGTCTTCTTAGCGGGAGGGGGGCCGGGGAGCTGTTTTTT. The genes are TRBV2 and TRBJ2-2, with 11 bases aligning to TRBD2. The trim removed 5 bases at V and 6 bases at J, leaving 8 bases unmatched. Germline V gene sequence: CDR1 SNHLY, CDR2 FYNNEI. The CDR3 is 16 residues long. The whole variable domain, filled in from reference TRBV2 and TRBJ2-2, reads EPEVTQTPSHQVTQMGQEVILRCVPISNHLYFYWYRQILGQKVEFLVSFYNNEISEKSEIFDDQFSVERPDGSNFTLKIRSTKLEDSAMYFCASSLLSGRGAGELFFGEGSRLTVL.

This clone was found once. The genes are TRBV27 and TRBJ1-5; D is undetermined. V gave up 7 bases and J gave up 0 bases, with 13 bases separating them. This CDR3 is 15 amino acids long. Germline-derived CDR1 and CDR2 are MNHEY and SMNVEV (reference sequence). In DNA, the CDR3 is TGTGCCAGCACCCTAGGTGGCTATAGCAATCAGCCCCAGCATTTT. Its translation: CASTLGGYSNQPQHF.

The chain recombines TRBV2 with TRBJ2-3, with TRBD2 identical over 9 bases. Germline V gene lookup returns CDR1 SNHLY and CDR2 FYNNEI. V lost 4 bases and J lost 0; bases outside the gene matches: 2. The CDR3 extends over 15 amino acids. For the CDR3, the DNA is TGTGCCAGCAGTGGCGGGGGGGATAGCACAGATACGCAGTATTTT. Translating gives CASSGGGDSTDTQYF.

This chain connects TRBV19 to TRBJ2-3; a possible D gene is TRBD1 (5 bases). Between the trimmed V and J ends, which lost 1 base and 3 bases, there was a span of 11 bases. Germline CDR1 is LNHDA and CDR2 is SQIVND (reference sequence). This CDR3 has 15 amino acids. The CDR3 DNA reads as TGTGCCAGTAGTATAGGTGCAGGGCAGACAGATACGCAGTATTTT. This sequence encodes CASSIGAGQTDTQYF. Drawing the rest from reference TRBV19 and TRBJ2-3, the complete variable domain is DGGITQSPKYLFRKEGQNVTLSCEQNLNHDAMYWYRQDPGQGLRLIYYSQIVNDFQKGDIAEGYSVSREKKESFPLTVTSAQKNPTAFYLCASSIGAGQTDTQYFGPGTRLTVL.

This clone showed up just once. The chain uses TRBV28 and TRBJ1-1; D possibly corresponds to TRBD1 (5 bases). With 3 bases removed from V and 3 bases from J, the gap between germline ends came to 8 bases. CDR1 MDHEN and CDR2 SYDVKM come from the germline V gene. The CDR3 sequence is 13 residues long. DNA for the CDR3: TGTGCCAGCAGTTTCGGGGGATACACTGAAGCTTTCTTT. Translating gives CASSFGGYTEAFF.